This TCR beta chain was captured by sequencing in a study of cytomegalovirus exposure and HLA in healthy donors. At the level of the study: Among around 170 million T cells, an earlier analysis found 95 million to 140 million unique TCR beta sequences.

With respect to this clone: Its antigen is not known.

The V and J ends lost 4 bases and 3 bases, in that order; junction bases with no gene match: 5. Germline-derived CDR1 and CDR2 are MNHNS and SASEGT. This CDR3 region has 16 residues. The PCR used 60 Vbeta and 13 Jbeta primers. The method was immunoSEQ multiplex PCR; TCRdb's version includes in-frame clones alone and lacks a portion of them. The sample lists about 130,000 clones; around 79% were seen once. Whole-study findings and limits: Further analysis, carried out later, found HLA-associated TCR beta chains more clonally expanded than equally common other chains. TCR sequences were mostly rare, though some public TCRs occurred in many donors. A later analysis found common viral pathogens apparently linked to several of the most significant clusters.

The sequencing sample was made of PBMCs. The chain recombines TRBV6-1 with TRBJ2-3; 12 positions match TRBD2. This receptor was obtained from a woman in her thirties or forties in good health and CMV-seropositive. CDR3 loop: CASSGLAGALTDTQYF. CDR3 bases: TGTGCCAGCAGTGGACTAGCGGGGGCGCTGACAGATACGCAGTATTTT.